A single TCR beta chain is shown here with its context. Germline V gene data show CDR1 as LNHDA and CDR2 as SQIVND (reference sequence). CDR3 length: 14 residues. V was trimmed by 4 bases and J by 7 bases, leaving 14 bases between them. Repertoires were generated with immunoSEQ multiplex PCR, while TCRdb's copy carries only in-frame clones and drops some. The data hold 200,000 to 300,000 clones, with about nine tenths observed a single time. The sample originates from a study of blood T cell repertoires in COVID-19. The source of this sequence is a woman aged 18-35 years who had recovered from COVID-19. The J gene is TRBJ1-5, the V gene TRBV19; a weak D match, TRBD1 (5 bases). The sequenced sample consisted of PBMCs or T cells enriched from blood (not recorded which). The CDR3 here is CASSTRVPGQPQHF. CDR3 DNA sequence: TGTGCCAGTAGTACCCGGGTCCCAGGGCAGCCCCAGCATTTT.